The 26 T cell receptor beta chains given below trace back to one sample, sequenced in a study of cytomegalovirus exposure and HLA in healthy donors. PCR primers comprised 60 Vbeta and 13 Jbeta primers. This table comes from immunoSEQ multiplex PCR, and its TCRdb copy is limited to in-frame clones, with some not included. The sample yields tens of thousands of clones, under 85% seen once. The sample comprised PBMCs. These receptors were collected from a man aged 50 or older in good health and CMV-seronegative.

The chain uses TRBV10-2 and TRBJ2-7, with TRBD2 as a possible D gene (5 bases). This CDR3 has 12 amino acids. Deletions cut 7 bases from V and 6 bases from J, with 13 bases between. Germline CDR1 is WSHSY and CDR2 is SAAADI. In DNA, the CDR3 is TGCGCCAGCACCCCCACTGAGGGCGAGCAGTACTTC. It specifies CASTPTEGEQYF.

This sequence joins TRBV7-9 and TRBJ2-1; perhaps TRBD2 as D (5 bases). The CDR3 totals 15 residues. Trimming took off 5 bases at V and 8 bases at J, with 19 bases between the two ends. Germline CDR1 reads SEHNR; CDR2 reads FQNEAQ (reference sequence). CDR3 sequence reads: CASSHSEGFLDEQFF. The CDR3 nucleotides are TGTGCCAGCAGCCATAGCGAGGGATTTTTGGATGAGCAGTTCTTC.

The chain joins TRBV4-1 to TRBJ2-4; D perhaps matches TRBD2 (5 bases). CDR1 and CDR2 from the germline V gene are MGHRA and YSYEKL. CDR3 length: 19 amino acids. Trimming took 4 bases from V and 0 from J, leaving 22 bases between them. The CDR3 nucleotides are TGCGCCAGCAGCCTCCTAGCCGAACCATCTTTTATAGCCAAAAACATTCAGTACTTC. It specifies CASSLLAEPSFIAKNIQYF.

The chain couples TRBV6-7 to TRBJ2-3; D is perhaps TRBD2 (6 bases). TRBV6-7 is reported as an ORF; its role is uncertain. The V end lost 9 bases, the J end lost 5 bases, and 9 bases lay between the germline ends. This CDR3 is built from 11 residues. Here the CDR3 DNA reads TGTGCCAGTCCGGGGGTAGATACGCAGTATTTT. It translates to CASPGVDTQYF.

The chain is built from TRBV7-8 and TRBJ1-6; D unresolved. The V end was cut by 5 bases, the J end by 12 bases, with 14 bases between. The CDR3 length is 13 residues. Germline V gene sequence: CDR1 SGHVS, CDR2 FQNEAQ. CDR3 DNA sequence: TGTGCCAGCAGCCCGACCCAATCTAGACCCCTCCACTTT. Encoded protein: CASSPTQSRPLHF.

V gene TRBV5-6 combines with J gene TRBJ1-2; 11 bases fit TRBD1. The CDR3 length is 16 residues. Trimming removed 0 bases from V and 6 bases from J; junction bases left unmatched: 7. The germline CDR1 and CDR2 sequences are SGHDT and YYEEEE. CDR3 sequence (DNA): TGTGCCAGCAGCTTGGCTCGGGACAGGGGGACTGATGGCTACACCTTC. Encoded protein: CASSLARDRGTDGYTF.

The chain combines TRBV7-8 with TRBJ2-1; D is unresolved. V gave up 5 bases and J gave up 9 bases, with 14 bases separating them. Germline V gene data show CDR1 as SGHVS and CDR2 as FQNEAQ. This CDR3 has 13 amino acids. CDR3 residues: CASSPRSIPEQFF. The CDR3 DNA reads as TGTGCCAGCAGCCCGAGGTCGATCCCTGAGCAGTTCTTC.

The chain has TRBV13 and TRBJ2-7, with 10 positions matching TRBD1. The V segment lost 2 bases and the J segment 2 bases; nucleotides outside the gene matches: 6. From germline, CDR1 is PRHDT and CDR2 FYEKMQ (reference sequence). The CDR3 spans 16 residues. CDR3 amino acids: CASSLKAGTGAYEQYF. Here the CDR3 DNA reads TGTGCCAGCAGCTTAAAGGCCGGGACAGGGGCCTACGAGCAGTACTTC. The whole variable domain, filled in from reference TRBV13 and TRBJ2-7, reads AAGVIQSPRHLIKEKRETATLKCYPIPRHDTVYWYQQGPGQDPQFLISFYEKMQSDKGSIPDRFSAQQFSDYHSELNMSSLELGDSALYFCASSLKAGTGAYEQYFGPGTRLTVT.

The gene calls are TRBV14 and TRBJ1-1; D may be TRBD1 (6 bases). V shed 6 bases and J shed 4 bases, with 6 bases lying between them. The germline V gene has CDR1 SGHDN and CDR2 FVKESK. CDR3 length: 11 residues. The CDR3 here is CASRQGTEAFF. Here the CDR3 DNA reads TGTGCCAGCAGACAGGGCACTGAAGCTTTCTTT.

This clone has just one count. The rearrangement joins TRBV7-3 to TRBJ1-1; D is ambiguous. V was cut by 6 bases and J by 1 base, with 12 bases left in between. The CDR3 sequence is 14 residues long. CDR1 is SGHTA, CDR2 FQGTGA, per germline. The CDR3: CASSSDGGNTEAFF. In DNA, the CDR3 is TGTGCCAGCAGTTCCGACGGAGGGAACACTGAAGCTTTCTTT.

The genes are TRBV7-2 and TRBJ2-1; 7 bases fit TRBD2. Germline V CDR1 and CDR2: SGHTA, FQGNSA. The CDR3 consists of 14 residues. Trimming took 8 bases from V and 6 from J; bases not matched to a gene: 10. The CDR3 region has the DNA TGTGCCAGCGCCCCGGGGCGGGGGAGCAATGAGCAGTTCTTC. It encodes CASAPGRGSNEQFF.

This clone appeared a few times. V is TRBV27 and J is TRBJ1-1, with a tentative D call TRBD1 (5 bases). V was shortened by 4 bases and J by 4 bases, with 13 bases between the two germline ends. The CDR3 is 14 residues long. Looked up from germline, CDR1 is MNHEY and CDR2 is SMNVEV (reference sequence). DNA of the CDR3: TGTGCCAGCAGTTCGGGAGGGGTGGGCACTGAAGCTTTCTTT. Amino acid sequence: CASSSGGVGTEAFF.

The chain recombines TRBV19 with TRBJ2-7; a possible D gene is TRBD1 (6 bases). V gave up 6 bases and J gave up 0 bases, with 15 bases separating them. Per the germline V gene, CDR1 is LNHDA and CDR2 is SQIVND (reference sequence). The CDR3 runs 15 residues. The CDR3 reads CASRAQGRSSYEQYF. The CDR3 DNA follows: TGTGCCAGTAGGGCACAGGGAAGAAGCTCCTACGAGCAGTACTTC. The variable domain in full, completed from reference TRBV19 and TRBJ2-7, reads DGGITQSPKYLFRKEGQNVTLSCEQNLNHDAMYWYRQDPGQGLRLIYYSQIVNDFQKGDIAEGYSVSREKKESFPLTVTSAQKNPTAFYLCASRAQGRSSYEQYFGPGTRLTVT.

To note about this clone: This likely comes from a read error, as the CDR3 has no conserved phenylalanine or tryptophan at its end. The rearrangement joins TRBV7-6 to TRBJ1-1, with TRBD1 identical over 7 bases. Germline values: CDR1 SGHVS, CDR2 FNYEAQ. The CDR3 covers 17 residues. The V and J ends lost 5 bases and 5 bases, in that order; junction bases with no gene match: 17. CDR3 residues: CASSGRYEIGQETEAFL. The CDR3 DNA reads as TGTGCCAGCAGCGGACGCTACGAAATTGGACAGGAGACTGAAGCTTTCCTT.

The chain joins TRBV5-1 to TRBJ1-2, with 7 nucleotides matching TRBD1. Germline lookup yields CDR1 SGHRS and CDR2 YFSETQ. The CDR3 is 14 amino acids. The ends lost 4 bases at V and 4 bases at J; junction bases unmatched: 7. Here the CDR3 DNA reads TGCGCCAGCAGCCCGGGACAGCAGCTCTATGGCTACACCTTC. The encoded protein is CASSPGQQLYGYTF. Based on the CDR3 plus reference TRBV5-1 and TRBJ1-2, the full variable domain is KAGVTQTPRYLIKTRGQQVTLSCSPISGHRSVSWYQQTPGQGLQFLFEYFSETQRNKGNFPGRFSGRQFSNSRSEMNVSTLELGDSALYLCASSPGQQLYGYTFGSGTRLTVV.

This chain connects TRBV4-1 to TRBJ1-1; weak D call: TRBD1 (6 bases). The V end was cut by 1 base, the J end by 4 bases, with 19 bases between. Germline V gene data show CDR1 as MGHRA and CDR2 as YSYEKL. The CDR3 spans 17 residues. CDR3 DNA sequence: TGCGCCAGCAGCCAAGCTTCCGGGAGGGGGGGCATCACTGAAGCTTTCTTT. Amino acids: CASSQASGRGGITEAFF.

The chain links TRBV7-3 to TRBJ2-6; TRBD2 aligns across 8 bases. CDR1 is SGHTA and CDR2 is FQGTGA in the germline V gene. The V and J ends lost 5 bases and 0 bases, in that order; junction bases with no gene match: 3. This CDR3 comprises 16 residues. The CDR3 DNA follows: TGTGCCAGCAGCCTAGCGGGCCCCTCTGGGGCCAACGTCCTGACTTTC. This gives the protein CASSLAGPSGANVLTF.

V and J are TRBV11-2 and TRBJ1-1; D is unclear. Per the germline V gene, CDR1 is SGHAT and CDR2 is FQNNGV. The CDR3 consists of 15 residues. The V gene lost 0 bases and the J gene lost 5 bases, with 13 bases spanning the gap. CDR3: CASSLEMGAGTEAFF. CDR3 DNA sequence: TGTGCCAGCAGCTTAGAAATGGGCGCTGGGACTGAAGCTTTCTTT.

On this clone itself: It may be a read error: a sequence one base away is much more abundant. This chain uses TRBV5-1 with TRBJ1-6; TRBD1 matches at 7 bases. Germline V gene data show CDR1 as SGHRS and CDR2 as YFSETQ. The ends lost 2 bases at V and 7 bases at J; junction bases unmatched: 18. The CDR3 is 19 amino acids. This CDR3 is CASSFTTGVGILRNSPLHF. CDR3 nucleotides: TGCGCCAGCAGCTTCACAACAGGGGTTGGGATCCTTCGGAATTCACCCCTCCACTTT. Full variable domain (outside the CDR3, taken from reference TRBV5-1 and TRBJ1-6): KAGVTQTPRYLIKTRGQQVTLSCSPISGHRSVSWYQQTPGQGLQFLFEYFSETQRNKGNFPGRFSGRQFSNSRSEMNVSTLELGDSALYLCASSFTTGVGILRNSPLHFGNGTRLTVT.

The chain joins TRBV7-8 to TRBJ2-3; perhaps TRBD1 as D (6 bases). The CDR3 loop spans 12 amino acids. V gave up 8 bases and J gave up 10 bases, with 16 bases separating them. CDR1 SGHVS and CDR2 FQNEAQ come from the germline V gene. As DNA, the CDR3 is TGTGCCAGCCACAACCCGAAGGGGGCGCAGTATTTT. It specifies CASHNPKGAQYF.

This rearrangement joins TRBV11-2 to TRBJ2-7; the match to TRBD1 covers 7 bases. Trimming removed 0 bases from V and 3 bases from J; junction bases left unmatched: 5. This CDR3 has 15 residues. CDR1 and CDR2 (germline): SGHAT, FQNNGV. CDR3 protein: CASSLERTGFYEQYF. The CDR3 DNA reads as TGTGCCAGCAGCTTAGAACGGACAGGCTTCTACGAGCAGTACTTC.

The chain carries TRBV6-5 and TRBJ1-2; 11 bases are a match to TRBD1. CDR3 length: 14 residues. V dropped 5 bases and J dropped 4; count of bases not matched to a gene: 3. Germline V gene data show CDR1 as MNHEY and CDR2 as SVGAGI. This chain's CDR3 is CASSGQGASYGYTF. In DNA form, the CDR3 reads TGTGCCAGCAGTGGACAGGGGGCCAGCTATGGCTACACCTTC.

The chain employs TRBV6-5 and TRBJ1-2, with 9 bases fitting TRBD1. V lost 5 bases and J lost 7; bases outside the gene matches: 11. CDR3 length: 15 amino acids. Germline V gene lookup returns CDR1 MNHEY and CDR2 SVGAGI. CDR3 bases: TGTGCCAGCAGTACAAAACAGGGGGCGCGTGTTGGCTACACCTTC. It yields the protein CASSTKQGARVGYTF.

The rearrangement uses TRBV14 and TRBJ2-7, with D possibly TRBD1 on 5 matching bases. This CDR3 region has 14 residues. The germline V gene has CDR1 SGHDN and CDR2 FVKESK. Trimming removed 1 base at V and 2 bases at J, with 9 bases between. The CDR3 loop reads CASSQADRPYEQYF. The CDR3 coding sequence is TGTGCCAGCAGCCAAGCCGACAGACCCTACGAGCAGTACTTC.

The V call is TRBV6-5, the J call TRBJ2-1; weak D call: TRBD2 (6 bases). Germline CDR1 reads MNHEY; CDR2 reads SVGAGI. The CDR3 is 15 residues long. Trimming cost V 0 bases and J 4 bases, with 10 bases left between them. The chain's CDR3 is CASSYSGLLYNEQFF. CDR3 nucleotide sequence: TGTGCCAGCAGTTACTCGGGACTTCTATACAATGAGCAGTTCTTC.

The V gene is TRBV9, the J gene TRBJ2-7, with 9 bases identical to TRBD1. The CDR3 has 14 residues. The V gene end was trimmed by 4 bases and the J gene end by 5 bases; junction bases not matched to a gene: 7. Germline V gives CDR1 SGDLS, CDR2 YYNGEE. The CDR3: CASSRGTGSNEQYF. The CDR3 nucleotides are TGTGCCAGCAGCAGAGGGACAGGGTCGAACGAGCAGTACTTC.